These T cell receptor beta chains were read from a single sample in a study of T cell repertoires in cytomegalovirus infection. Antigens of these TCRs are unknown. From the reads, TCRdb called clonotypes with MiXCR, one entry per CDR3 protein. The profile covers under 450,000 distinct CDR3 sequences, with approximately 30% appearing a single time and approximately 12% taken by the ten largest. This specimen consisted of cultured PBMCs, obtained from culture after CMV antigen stimulation. The receptors were sampled from a human donor in good health (CMV status not recorded). Some clones in this sample may be carry-over from other donors' samples. CDR3s include the opening cysteine and the closing phenylalanine or tryptophan. The D gene is left open where the match is weak. Size tells how often a clone was seen (once, few, many) or the class of an expanded clone, and some rows leave it out.

TRBV7-2	.	TRBJ1-2	few	CASSQTLSAIYGYTF	TGTGCCAGCAGCCAAACGCTCTCAGCGATCTATGGCTACACCTTC
TRBV28	TRBD1	TRBJ1-1	.	CASNSGQGIFTEAFF	TGTGCCAGCAATTCGGGACAGGGGATTTTCACTGAAGCTTTCTTT
TRBV6-6	.	TRBJ2-3	many	CASMRDLTDTQYF	TGTGCCAGCATGCGGGACTTAACAGATACGCAGTATTTT
TRBV11-2	.	TRBJ2-3	.	CASSPRVLGGDTQYF	TGTGCCAGCAGCCCCCGCGTCCTGGGAGGCGATACGCAGTATTTT
TRBV7-8	.	TRBJ2-1	.	CASSLASRINNEQFF	TGTGCCAGCAGCTTAGCGAGTCGGATCAACAATGAGCAGTTCTTC
TRBV20-1	.	TRBJ2-1	.	CSASLGLSSYNEQFF	TGCAGTGCTTCCCTGGGACTTAGCTCCTACAATGAGCAGTTCTTC
TRBV24-1	.	TRBJ1-2	.	CATSDSHLLRGYTF	TGTGCCACCAGTGATTCCCACCTTCTACGAGGCTACACCTTC
TRBV7-9	TRBD1	TRBJ2-5	.	CASRRTGGQETQYF	TGTGCCAGCAGACGGACAGGGGGTCAAGAGACCCAGTACTTC
TRBV7-2	.	TRBJ2-3	.	CASTESGLDTQYF	TGTGCCAGCACCGAGAGCGGTTTGGATACGCAGTATTTT
TRBV7-9	TRBD1	TRBJ1-6	few	CASDRGSSYNSPLHF	TGTGCCAGCGACAGGGGGAGCTCCTATAATTCACCCCTCCACTTT
TRBV4-3	.	TRBJ1-4	few	CASSQSGQSAPLANEKLFF	TGCGCCAGCAGCCAAAGCGGACAGTCGGCCCCGTTGGCTAATGAAAAACTGTTTTTT
TRBV2	.	TRBJ2-5	.	CASGGGAQYF	TGTGCCAGCGGTGGTGGGGCCCAGTACTTC
TRBV2	.	TRBJ2-4	few	CASSFSQAKNIQYF	TGTGCCAGCAGTTTCAGCCAAGCCAAAAACATTCAGTACTTC
TRBV10-3	.	TRBJ1-1	few	CAISESKAGFAEAFF	TGTGCCATCAGTGAGTCAAAGGCAGGGTTCGCTGAAGCTTTCTTT
TRBV23-1	.	TRBJ2-1	many	CASSHRGSYNEQFF	TGCGCCAGCAGTCATCGGGGGTCCTACAATGAGCAGTTCTTC
TRBV20-1	.	TRBJ1-1	.	CSARPGGVNTEAFF	TGCAGTGCTAGACCCGGGGGCGTGAACACTGAAGCTTTCTTT
TRBV4-3	.	TRBJ1-6	.	CASSQVGAGESPLHF	TGCGCCAGCAGCCAAGTCGGGGCAGGGGAATCACCCCTCCACTTT
TRBV20-1	.	TRBJ1-5	few	CSALRGIDQPQHF	TGCAGTGCTCTCCGGGGGATCGATCAGCCCCAGCATTTT
TRBV19	TRBD1	TRBJ2-3	.	CATGDRGIDTQYF	TGTGCCACCGGGGACAGGGGAATTGATACGCAGTATTTT
TRBV4-1	.	TRBJ2-6	.	CASSQDDSGANVLTF	TGCGCCAGCAGCCAAGACGACTCTGGGGCCAACGTCCTGACTTTC
TRBV7-2	.	TRBJ1-4	few	CASSMRMRGNEKLFF	TGTGCCAGCAGCATGCGGATGAGGGGTAATGAAAAACTGTTTTTT
TRBV7-8	.	TRBJ2-1	many	CASSLALGPNEQFF	TGTGCCAGCAGCTTAGCTCTAGGACCCAATGAGCAGTTCTTC
TRBV5-8	.	TRBJ2-1	few	CASSLVTVSSYNEQFF	TGTGCCAGCAGCTTGGTGACGGTCAGCTCCTACAATGAGCAGTTCTTC
TRBV12-3/TRBV12-4	TRBD2	TRBJ2-7	.	CASSPNLGTSGYEQYF	TGTGCCAGCAGTCCAAATCTCGGGACTAGCGGCTACGAGCAGTACTTC
TRBV27	.	TRBJ2-1	.	CASSPGSPSMSSYNEQFF	TGTGCCAGCAGTCCCGGGAGCCCGAGTATGAGCTCCTACAATGAGCAGTTCTTC
TRBV28	.	TRBJ1-5	.	CASSFPFSNQPQHF	TGTGCCAGCAGTTTTCCGTTCAGTAATCAGCCCCAGCATTTT
TRBV12-3/TRBV12-4	TRBD1	TRBJ2-7	.	CASLLQGRYEQYF	TGTGCCAGTCTCCTACAGGGGCGCTACGAGCAGTACTTC
TRBV14	.	TRBJ2-3	many	CASSQDFSRDTQYF	TGTGCCAGCAGCCAAGATTTTAGCCGGGACACGCAGTATTTT
TRBV7-2	TRBD1	TRBJ2-7	few	CASSLPGTGRYEQYF	TGTGCCAGCAGCTTACCTGGGACAGGCCGCTACGAGCAGTACTTC
TRBV6-2/TRBV6-3	TRBD1	TRBJ1-4	few	CASSSTQGKLFF	TGTGCCAGCAGTTCAACACAGGGGAAACTGTTTTTT
TRBV6-8	.	TRBJ2-7	.	CASSYMGGGYEQYF	TGTGCCAGCAGTTACATGGGGGGCGGTTACGAGCAGTACTTC
TRBV5-6	.	TRBJ1-6	few	CASSLERINSPLHF	TGTGCCAGCAGCTTGGAACGGATTAATTCACCCCTCCACTTT
TRBV20-1	.	TRBJ2-5	.	CSASMGPETQYF	TGCAGTGCTAGTATGGGTCCAGAGACCCAGTACTTC
TRBV2	.	TRBJ1-1	.	CASRGMISTEAFF	TGTGCCAGCAGAGGAATGATTAGCACTGAAGCTTTCTTT
TRBV7-9	.	TRBJ1-5	many	CASGTEGDRSPQHF	TGTGCCAGCGGAACAGAGGGGGATAGGTCGCCCCAGCATTTT
TRBV28	TRBD1	TRBJ2-3	few	CASSFAGQVFNTDTQYF	TGTGCCAGCAGTTTCGCTGGACAGGTCTTTAACACAGATACGCAGTATTTT
TRBV12-3/TRBV12-4	.	TRBJ1-2	many	CASSRSTRHRYTF	TGTGCCAGCAGTCGCAGCACCCGACACCGCTACACCTTC
TRBV7-2	.	TRBJ2-1	many	CASSYGVFASADEQFF	TGTGCCAGCAGCTATGGGGTCTTCGCCTCGGCCGATGAGCAGTTCTTC
TRBV4-1	.	TRBJ2-3	.	CASSKGASTRTDTQYF	TGCGCCAGCAGCAAAGGTGCTAGCACCCGCACAGATACGCAGTATTTT
TRBV29-1	TRBD2	TRBJ2-1	.	CSVGFRLAGTYNEQFF	TGCAGCGTTGGATTTCGACTAGCGGGAACCTACAATGAGCAGTTCTTC
TRBV7-6	.	TRBJ2-1	few	CASSAGIRANEQFF	TGTGCCAGCAGCGCCGGGATAAGAGCCAATGAGCAGTTCTTC
TRBV25-1	TRBD2	TRBJ2-5	.	CASSDPGLAGEEETQYF	TGTGCCAGCAGTGACCCCGGACTAGCGGGAGAAGAAGAGACCCAGTACTTC